The 19 T cell receptor beta chains below all came from one sample that was sequenced in a study of blood T cell repertoires in COVID-19. The method was immunoSEQ multiplex PCR; TCRdb's version includes in-frame clones alone and lacks a portion of them. The sample includes tens of thousands of clones, approximately 85% of them seen just once. The specimen was peripheral blood. All receptors derive from a human donor in a cohort sampled during active COVID-19.

This clone was found once. The V and J genes are TRBV5-4 and TRBJ2-7; no firm D call. The CDR3 has 16 residues. CDR1 and CDR2 (germline): SGHNT, YYREEE (reference sequence). Deletions cut 2 bases from V and 2 bases from J, with 17 bases between. The CDR3 here is CASSLPVAGLTYEQYF. CDR3 sequence (DNA): TGTGCCAGCAGCTTACCCGTCGCAGGCCTCACCTACGAGCAGTACTTC.

The J gene is TRBJ1-1, the V gene TRBV7-3; D call uncertain. Trimming cost V 3 bases and J 0 bases, with 14 bases left between them. Germline assignment: CDR1 SGHTA and CDR2 FQGTGA. The CDR3 covers 16 residues. The CDR3 is CASSFRRSTMNTEAFF. The CDR3 region has the DNA TGTGCCAGCAGCTTTCGACGGAGTACTATGAACACTGAAGCTTTCTTT.

This sequence joins TRBV10-1 and TRBJ2-1, with TRBD1 identical over 10 bases. CDR3 size: 13 residues. Germline-derived CDR1 and CDR2 are WNHNN and SYGVQD (reference sequence). V trimming: 6 bases; J trimming: 7 bases; junction bases outside the gene matches: 3. The chain's CDR3 is CASRGQGRNEQFF. The CDR3 DNA reads TGCGCCAGCAGGGGACAGGGGAGGAATGAGCAGTTCTTC.

The sample holds a few counts of this clone. V and J are TRBV3-1 (or the pseudogene TRBV3-2) and TRBJ2-2; 9 nucleotides align to TRBD1. V shed 6 bases and J 1 base; nucleotides not matched to a gene: 3. The CDR3 has 15 amino acids. Germline V lookup: CDR1 LGHDT, CDR2 YNNKEL (reference sequence). The CDR3 bases are TGTGCCAGCAGTCGGGGACAGGGGAACACCGGGGAGCTGTTTTTT. It translates to CASSRGQGNTGELFF.

The chain employs TRBV2 and TRBJ1-5; D call uncertain. V dropped 6 bases and J dropped 4 bases, with 10 bases sitting between them. The CDR3 contains 13 residues. In germline, CDR1 is SNHLY, CDR2 FYNNEI. In DNA form, the CDR3 reads TGTGCCAGCAGCGCTGAGGTAAATCAGCCCCAGCATTTT. The encoded protein is CASSAEVNQPQHF. The whole variable domain, remainder taken from reference TRBV2 and TRBJ1-5, is EPEVTQTPSHQVTQMGQEVILRCVPISNHLYFYWYRQILGQKVEFLVSFYNNEISEKSEIFDDQFSVERPDGSNFTLKIRSTKLEDSAMYFCASSAEVNQPQHFGDGTRLSIL.

The genes are TRBV29-1 and TRBJ2-3; D is perhaps TRBD2 (5 bases). This CDR3 has 16 residues. V lost 1 base and J lost 0, with 14 bases in between. The V gene's germline CDR1 is SQVTM and CDR2 ANQGSEA. The CDR3 loop is CSVEGVRGISTDTQYF. CDR3 in DNA: TGCAGCGTTGAAGGGGTTCGAGGGATTAGCACAGATACGCAGTATTTT.

This clone was recorded once. The gene calls are TRBV21-1 and TRBJ2-7; the tabulated D call, TRBD1, remains unverified against the DNA. TRBV21-1 is given as a pseudogene. The CDR3 sequence is 19 residues long. The CDR3 spells CASSKRRRGQGCRSYEQYF. CDR3 coding DNA: TGTGCCAGCAGCAAGAGGCGAAGGGGGCAGGGGTGTAGGTCCTACGAGCAGTACTTC.

V gene TRBV19 combines with J gene TRBJ1-1; a possible D gene is TRBD1 (6 bases). From germline, CDR1 is LNHDA and CDR2 SQIVND (reference sequence). CDR3 length: 14 amino acids. Trimming took 5 bases from V and 4 from J, leaving 14 bases between them. The CDR3 protein is CASSVTTGSTEAFF. The CDR3 DNA sequence: TGTGCCAGTAGTGTGACCACAGGGTCCACTGAAGCTTTCTTT.

This sequence joins TRBV28 and TRBJ1-3; 9 nucleotides align to TRBD1. With 6 bases clipped from V and 8 bases from J, the junction kept 5 bases outside the gene matches. This CDR3 contains 13 residues. The germline V gene encodes CDR1 MDHEN and CDR2 SYDVKM. The CDR3: CASSGQGPYTIYF. CDR3 coding DNA: TGTGCCAGCAGCGGACAGGGGCCGTACACCATATATTTT.

The genes are TRBV28 and TRBJ2-1, with TRBD2 matching over 10 bases. Germline CDR1 and CDR2: MDHEN and SYDVKM. The length of the CDR3 is 14 residues. Trimming removed 2 bases from V and 6 bases from J; junction bases left unmatched: 1. The CDR3 region has the DNA TGTGCCAGCAGTTTAGGACTAGCGGTCAATGAGCAGTTCTTC. This gives the protein CASSLGLAVNEQFF. The whole variable domain, filled in from reference TRBV28 and TRBJ2-1, reads DVKVTQSSRYLVKRTGEKVFLECVQDMDHENMFWYRQDPGLGLRLIYFSYDVKMKEKGDIPEGYSVSREKKERFSLILESASTNQTSMYLCASSLGLAVNEQFFGPGTRLTVL.

The J gene is TRBJ1-5, the V gene TRBV28, with D tentatively TRBD1 (6 bases). This CDR3 is 15 amino acids long. Trimming removed 5 bases at V and 1 base at J, with 12 bases between. CDR1 is MDHEN and CDR2 is SYDVKM in the germline V gene. CDR3 region: CASSAGAWSNQPQHF. The CDR3 bases are TGTGCCAGCAGTGCGGGGGCTTGGAGCAATCAGCCCCAGCATTTT.

Here the CDR3 DNA reads TGTGCCAGCAGTGTCCGGGACAGGGGGCTGTATAGCAATCAGCCCCAGCATTTT. It encodes CASSVRDRGLYSNQPQHF. This chain connects TRBV6-1 to TRBJ1-5; 12 nucleotides match TRBD1. Trimming took 4 bases from V and 0 from J; bases not matched to a gene: 7. Germline V lookup: CDR1 MNHNS, CDR2 SASEGT. The CDR3 length is 18 residues.

V gene TRBV30 combines with J gene TRBJ1-4; D is perhaps TRBD1 (5 bases). Trimming cost V 1 base and J 6 bases, with 12 bases left between them. The CDR3 loop spans 14 amino acids. Germline-derived CDR1 and CDR2 are GTSNPN and SVGIG (reference sequence). The CDR3 loop is CAWSATLRDEKLFF. In DNA, the CDR3 is TGTGCCTGGAGTGCCACTCTCAGGGATGAAAAACTGTTTTTT.

V is TRBV4-2 and J is TRBJ1-1, with D hard to call. V dropped 0 bases and J dropped 0 bases, with 11 bases sitting between them. The CDR3 is 16 amino acids. Germline V CDR1 and CDR2: LGHNA, YNFKEQ. CDR3: CASSQDIGSMNTEAFF. In nucleotides, the CDR3 is TGTGCCAGCAGCCAAGATATAGGGAGTATGAACACTGAAGCTTTCTTT.

V is TRBV27 and J is TRBJ2-7; 9 positions match TRBD1. Germline V gene lookup returns CDR1 MNHEY and CDR2 SMNVEV (reference sequence). V shed 6 bases and J 4 bases; nucleotides not matched to a gene: 7. The CDR3 is 14 amino acids. CDR3 nucleotides: TGTGCCAGCAGCCCCGGGACAGGGTTTTACGAGCAGTACTTC. As protein: CASSPGTGFYEQYF.

The sample holds a few counts of this clone. DNA of the CDR3: TGTGCCAGCAGCTTGGCTGAGGACTACAATGAGCAGTTCTTC. It yields the protein CASSLAEDYNEQFF. V and J are TRBV11-2 and TRBJ2-1; unclear D gene. CDR3 length: 14 amino acids. The V and J ends lost 3 bases and 3 bases respectively, with 9 bases between them. Germline loops: CDR1 SGHAT, CDR2 FQNNGV.

This clone was counted only a few times. The chain recombines TRBV5-1 with TRBJ1-1; D not certain. Per germline, CDR1 SGHRS and CDR2 YFSETQ. V was shortened by 0 bases and J by 1 base, with 7 bases between the two germline ends. The CDR3 runs to 14 residues. CDR3 sequence (DNA): TGCGCCAGCAGCTTGGTGTCCGGGAACACTGAAGCTTTCTTT. It translates to CASSLVSGNTEAFF. Using reference TRBV5-1 and TRBJ1-1 for the parts outside the CDR3, the full variable domain is KAGVTQTPRYLIKTRGQQVTLSCSPISGHRSVSWYQQTPGQGLQFLFEYFSETQRNKGNFPGRFSGRQFSNSRSEMNVSTLELGDSALYLCASSLVSGNTEAFFGQGTRLTVV.

The chain couples TRBV27 to TRBJ2-1, with 14 bases fitting TRBD2. Germline loops: CDR1 MNHEY, CDR2 SMNVEV (reference sequence). Trimming cost V 3 bases and J 6 bases; bases outside gene matches: 4. The CDR3 spans 16 residues. For the CDR3, the DNA is TGTGCCAGCAGTTTGGGGACTAGCGGGAGACTCAATGAGCAGTTCTTC. Its translation is CASSLGTSGRLNEQFF.

V and J are TRBV28 and TRBJ2-7; 8 bases are a match to TRBD1. CDR1 is MDHEN, CDR2 SYDVKM, per germline. V dropped 7 bases and J dropped 3; count of bases not matched to a gene: 8. The CDR3 extends over 14 amino acids. Here the CDR3 DNA reads TGTGCCAGCACCTCACCAGGGGGCGGCTACGAGCAGTACTTC. Its protein is CASTSPGGGYEQYF.